This T cell receptor beta chain was recorded in a study of T cells in Graves' hyperthyroidism and ophthalmopathy. Notes on this clonotype: One base away lies a much larger clone, so this may be a sequencing read error.

V lost 5 bases to trimming and J lost 0 bases, with 14 bases between them. The CDR3 is 15 amino acids. Germline V gives CDR1 LNHDA, CDR2 SQIVND (reference sequence). The TCR beta CDR3 regions underwent amplification using RNA transcripts as the source. The TCR CDR3 first-round RT-PCR relied on the HTBI primer set. TCRdb re-derived calls from the multiplex PCR reads in MiXCR, one entry per CDR3 protein. The table shows about 760,000 distinct CDR3 sequences, with over 35% occurring only once. The TCR comes from a woman in her forties with Graves' hyperthyroidism. This chain joins TRBV19 and TRBJ2-7; D not resolved. Sequenced: blood. CDR3 sequence reads: CASSHGANGSYEQYF. As DNA, the CDR3 is TGTGCCAGTAGTCACGGTGCTAACGGCTCCTACGAGCAGTACTTC.